The 27 T cell receptor beta chains in this list originate from one sample, sequenced in a study of blood T cell repertoires in COVID-19. Sequencing used immunoSEQ multiplex PCR; TCRdb keeps in-frame clones, though not all of them. The table includes 150,000 or so clones, around 85% detected once. The sample was peripheral blood. These receptor sequences come from a woman of 80 years or more with acute or convalescent COVID-19.

This chain uses TRBV28 with TRBJ1-2, with D possibly TRBD1 on 6 matching bases. Between the trimmed V and J ends, which lost 2 bases and 4 bases, there was a span of 8 bases. CDR3 size: 13 residues. The germline gives CDR1 MDHEN, CDR2 SYDVKM. CDR3 bases: TGTGCCAGCAGTTTAGAACAGGGCTATGGCTACACCTTC. Translated, it gives CASSLEQGYGYTF.

This sequence joins TRBV19 and TRBJ1-1, with a possible D match to TRBD1 (5 bases). CDR3 length: 14 amino acids. Trimming took off 3 bases at V and 0 bases at J, with 8 bases between the two ends. The V gene's germline CDR1 is LNHDA and CDR2 SQIVND (reference sequence). CDR3 sequence (DNA): TGTGCCAGTAGTATGCACAGGATGAACACTGAAGCTTTCTTT. As protein: CASSMHRMNTEAFF.

The gene calls are TRBV12-3 or TRBV12-4 and TRBJ2-7, with D possibly TRBD1 on 5 matching bases. The ends were cut back, 6 bases at V and 3 bases at J, with 12 bases in the middle. This CDR3 has 13 amino acids. In DNA, the CDR3 is TGTGCCAGCAGCCCCTCAGGGTTCTACGAGCAGTACTTC. Its translation is CASSPSGFYEQYF.

V gene TRBV12-3 or TRBV12-4 combines with J gene TRBJ1-1; 9 bases fit TRBD1. J lost 5 bases, V lost 7 bases, and 5 bases had no gene match. This CDR3 has 13 residues. CDR3 nucleotides: TGTGCCAGCACCCGGGACAGGGCGACTGAAGCTTTCTTT. Amino acid sequence: CASTRDRATEAFF.

This chain uses TRBV27 with TRBJ1-1, with a possible D match to TRBD1 (5 bases). The CDR3 is 17 amino acids. Trimming pared 3 bases from V and 0 bases from J, leaving 17 bases between. The germline V gene has CDR1 MNHEY and CDR2 SMNVEV (reference sequence). CDR3 protein: CASSLSKGNRMNTEAFF. CDR3 nucleotides: TGTGCCAGCAGTTTGTCAAAGGGGAACAGGATGAACACTGAAGCTTTCTTT.

The chain has TRBV20-1 and TRBJ2-7; D is unclear. Trimming removed 3 bases at V and 4 bases at J, with 7 bases between. Germline CDR1 is DFQATT and CDR2 is SNEGSKA (reference sequence). This CDR3 comprises 11 residues. The CDR3 nucleotides read TGCAGTGCTAGGGGCGTTTACGAGCAGTACTTC. Residues: CSARGVYEQYF.

The count of this clone is one. The chain employs TRBV5-1 and TRBJ2-1, with 13 bases identical to TRBD2. This CDR3 contains 16 residues. Germline lookup yields CDR1 SGHRS and CDR2 YFSETQ. V lost 4 bases and J lost 6; bases outside the gene matches: 7. The CDR3 nucleotides read TGCGCCAGCAGCCCGGTGACTAGCGGGGGGCTCAATGAGCAGTTCTTC. This sequence encodes CASSPVTSGGLNEQFF.

The chain's CDR3 is CASNRGGGRFITEAFF. The DNA for the CDR3 is TGTGCCAGCAACAGGGGTGGGGGTCGGTTTATCACTGAAGCTTTCTTT. This sequence joins TRBV7-2 and TRBJ1-1, with 7 nucleotides matching TRBD1. The germline CDR1 and CDR2 sequences are SGHTA and FQGNSA. The CDR3 totals 16 residues. With V trimmed by 7 bases and J by 4 bases, 15 bases remained unmatched.

Only a few counts were recorded for this clone. The chain uses TRBV20-1 and TRBJ1-6, with 8 bases that match TRBD1. This CDR3 has 16 residues. With V trimmed by 3 bases and J by 9 bases, 13 bases remained unmatched. Looked up from germline, CDR1 is DFQATT and CDR2 is SNEGSKA (reference sequence). The CDR3 loop is CSASRRQGNARSPLHF. DNA for the CDR3: TGCAGTGCTAGTCGGCGACAGGGGAACGCCCGTTCACCCCTCCACTTT.

CDR3 residues: CASSLGYSNMNTEAFF. The CDR3 coding sequence is TGCGCCAGCAGCTTGGGGTACAGCAACATGAACACTGAAGCTTTCTTT. This sequence joins TRBV5-1 and TRBJ1-1, with D unresolved. CDR1 SGHRS and CDR2 YFSETQ come from the germline V gene. Trimming left V 0 bases short and J 0 bases short, with 12 bases between. The CDR3 covers 16 residues.

The rearrangement uses TRBV18 and TRBJ1-2; unclear D gene. The CDR3 runs to 12 residues. Germline loops: CDR1 KGHSH, CDR2 LQKENI. The V gene lost 3 bases and the J gene lost 6 bases, with 8 bases spanning the gap. CDR3 nucleotides: TGTGCCAGCTCACCCAGACAAGATGGCTACACCTTC. Protein sequence: CASSPRQDGYTF. The whole variable domain, remainder taken from reference TRBV18 and TRBJ1-2, is NAGVMQNPRHLVRRRGQEARLRCSPMKGHSHVYWYRQLPEEGLKFMVYLQKENIIDESGMPKERFSAEFPKEGPSILRIQQVVRGDSAAYFCASSPRQDGYTFGSGTRLTVV.

This chain joins TRBV6-1 and TRBJ1-2; 12 bases map to TRBD1. This CDR3 comprises 16 residues. J was trimmed by 6 bases and V by 3 bases; bases with no gene match: 8. Germline lookup yields CDR1 MNHNS and CDR2 SASEGT. CDR3: CASSELGTGGVDGYTF. In DNA, the CDR3 is TGTGCCAGCAGTGAGTTAGGGACAGGGGGCGTCGATGGCTACACCTTC.

The rearrangement joins TRBV9 to TRBJ2-5; D may be TRBD2 (6 bases). This CDR3 is 14 amino acids long. The V gene's germline CDR1 is SGDLS and CDR2 YYNGEE. Trimming pared 3 bases from V and 5 bases from J, leaving 14 bases between. The CDR3 region is CASSASRDRETQYF. CDR3 DNA sequence: TGTGCCAGCAGCGCCTCGCGGGATCGGGAGACCCAGTACTTC.

The rearrangement links TRBV11-2 to TRBJ1-4; 7 bases are a match to TRBD1. The J segment lost 0 bases and the V segment lost 4 bases, leaving 5 bases of the junction unmatched. The CDR3 consists of 16 residues. From germline, CDR1 is SGHAT and CDR2 FQNNGV. The CDR3 protein is CASSSGQASTNEKLFF. In DNA form, the CDR3 reads TGTGCCAGCAGCTCCGGACAGGCATCAACTAATGAAAAACTGTTTTTT.

This clone occurred once. CDR3 region: CASSLGQGGNSPLHF. In nucleotides, the CDR3 is TGTGCCAGCAGCCTGGGACAGGGAGGTAATTCACCCCTCCACTTT. The chain couples TRBV6-5 to TRBJ1-6, with 9 bases identical to TRBD1. J gave up 6 bases and V 6 bases, and 6 bases lay outside the gene matches. From germline, CDR1 is MNHEY and CDR2 SVGAGI. The CDR3 totals 15 residues.

This clone occurred once. The chain combines TRBV5-4 with TRBJ1-2; tentatively, D is TRBD1 (6 bases). Trimming removed 3 bases from V and 6 bases from J, with 15 bases in between. This CDR3 has 14 amino acids. Per the germline V gene, CDR1 is SGHNT and CDR2 is YYREEE (reference sequence). The CDR3 here is CASSSRTASDGYTF. CDR3 sequence (DNA): TGTGCCAGCAGCTCCCGGACAGCGTCTGATGGCTACACCTTC.

The chain carries TRBV4-2 and TRBJ1-5; no clear D gene. The length of the CDR3 is 16 residues. Germline V lookup: CDR1 LGHNA, CDR2 YNFKEQ. V was pared by 0 bases and J by 2 bases, with 11 bases between. The CDR3 here is CASSQEARLGNQPQHF. The CDR3 nucleotides read TGTGCCAGCAGCCAAGAAGCCAGGTTGGGCAATCAGCCCCAGCATTTT.

The gene calls are TRBV18 and TRBJ1-5; D is undetermined. This CDR3 is 17 amino acids long. The ends were cut back, 3 bases at V and 0 bases at J, with 15 bases in the middle. Germline assignment: CDR1 KGHSH and CDR2 LQKENI. CDR3 loop: CASSPPGADYSNQPQHF. For the CDR3, the DNA is TGTGCCAGCTCACCCCCAGGCGCAGACTATAGCAATCAGCCCCAGCATTTT. The full variable domain, rest sourced from reference TRBV18 and TRBJ1-5, is NAGVMQNPRHLVRRRGQEARLRCSPMKGHSHVYWYRQLPEEGLKFMVYLQKENIIDESGMPKERFSAEFPKEGPSILRIQQVVRGDSAAYFCASSPPGADYSNQPQHFGDGTRLSIL.

The chain uses TRBV11-2 and TRBJ2-7; no definite D call. This CDR3 contains 13 residues. CDR1 SGHAT and CDR2 FQNNGV come from the germline V gene. Trimming stripped 1 base from V and 6 bases from J, with 10 bases between. CDR3 residues: CASSLAGNSEQYF. The DNA of the CDR3 is TGTGCCAGCAGCTTAGCAGGCAACTCCGAGCAGTACTTC.

This sequence joins TRBV19 and TRBJ1-4; D is unresolved. The V and J ends lost 1 base and 4 bases respectively, with 16 bases between them. The germline V gene has CDR1 LNHDA and CDR2 SQIVND (reference sequence). The CDR3 sequence is 17 residues long. CDR3 amino acids: CASSIVRSGRHNEKLFF. The CDR3, as DNA: TGTGCCAGTAGTATAGTGCGAAGCGGACGGCATAATGAAAAACTGTTTTTT. Full variable domain (outside the CDR3, taken from reference TRBV19 and TRBJ1-4): DGGITQSPKYLFRKEGQNVTLSCEQNLNHDAMYWYRQDPGQGLRLIYYSQIVNDFQKGDIAEGYSVSREKKESFPLTVTSAQKNPTAFYLCASSIVRSGRHNEKLFFGSGTQLSVL.

The chain uses TRBV3-1 (or the pseudogene TRBV3-2) and TRBJ2-7, with D tentatively TRBD1 (6 bases). The CDR3 sequence is 13 residues long. The germline V and J ends were trimmed by 1 base and 2 bases, with 6 bases remaining between them. Germline CDR1 and CDR2: LGHDT and YNNKEL (reference sequence). Here the CDR3 DNA reads TGTGCCAGCAGCCAAGGGGGGCCCTACGAGCAGTACTTC. This gives the protein CASSQGGPYEQYF.

This clone was recorded only once. This chain joins TRBV6-1 and TRBJ2-5, with a tentative D call TRBD1 (5 bases). V lost 2 bases to trimming and J lost 5 bases, with 12 bases between them. This CDR3 is 14 amino acids long. CDR1 is MNHNS, CDR2 SASEGT, per germline. The CDR3 reads CASSERAAGETQYF. In DNA, the CDR3 is TGTGCCAGCAGTGAACGGGCGGCAGGGGAGACCCAGTACTTC.

The chain joins TRBV19 to TRBJ1-4; the match to TRBD1 covers 8 bases. The length of the CDR3 is 15 residues. CDR1 is LNHDA and CDR2 is SQIVND in the germline V gene (reference sequence). Unmatched junction bases numbered 3, after V lost 6 bases and J lost 0 bases. CDR3 protein: CASRDRAATNEKLFF. CDR3 bases: TGTGCCAGTAGGGACAGGGCTGCAACTAATGAAAAACTGTTTTTT.

This rearrangement joins TRBV3-1 (or the pseudogene TRBV3-2) to TRBJ2-1; 9 positions agree with TRBD2. V lost 0 bases and J lost 3; bases outside the gene matches: 6. The CDR3 spans 17 residues. In germline, CDR1 is LGHDT, CDR2 YNNKEL (reference sequence). The CDR3 DNA reads TGTGCCAGCAGCCAAGATATAGGGCGGGGGGGCTACAATGAGCAGTTCTTC. Translation gives CASSQDIGRGGYNEQFF.

This clone was seen only once. The chain carries TRBV7-9 and TRBJ1-2; 7 nucleotides line up with TRBD1. Trimming took 0 bases from V and 2 from J; bases not matched to a gene: 0. In germline, CDR1 is SEHNR, CDR2 FQNEAQ (reference sequence). The CDR3 sequence is 14 residues long. In DNA form, the CDR3 reads TGTGCCAGCAGCTTAGCGGGACAGAACTATGGCTACACCTTC. Translation: CASSLAGQNYGYTF.

This chain uses TRBV29-1 with TRBJ2-7, with D possibly TRBD1 on 6 matching bases. CDR1 is SQVTM, CDR2 ANQGSEA, per germline. The germline V and J ends were trimmed by 3 bases and 5 bases, with 8 bases remaining between them. The CDR3 contains 11 residues. DNA of the CDR3: TGCAGCGTTGACAGGGGCCACGAGCAGTACTTC. Its translation: CSVDRGHEQYF.

The gene calls are TRBV6-2 or TRBV6-3 and TRBJ2-3; 10 bases are a match to TRBD2. The trim removed 0 bases at V and 7 bases at J, leaving 10 bases unmatched. Germline CDR1 is MNHEY and CDR2 is SVGEGT. This CDR3 contains 17 residues. The CDR3 DNA is TGTGCCAGCAGTTACTCCCGCCCCAGCGGGGGGGCGCATACGCAGTATTTT. Its translation: CASSYSRPSGGAHTQYF.